This T cell receptor beta chain was identified in a study of cytomegalovirus exposure and HLA in healthy donors. General observations from the study: Sequencing depth across donors, presence/absence analyses assumed, was roughly uniform. Earlier results showed most TCR beta V segments being productive about 87% or about 30% of the time.

The ends were cut back, 5 bases at V and 7 bases at J, with 15 bases in the middle. This CDR3 region has 14 residues. The V gene's germline CDR1 is MNHEY and CDR2 SMNVEV (reference sequence). This PCR relied on a set of 60 Vbeta primers and 13 Jbeta primers. Some clones are missing from TCRdb's copy, which holds only in-frame ones; the method was immunoSEQ multiplex PCR. The sample contains 57,000 or so clones, 70% of which appear only once. Details on this clone: Its antigen is not identified.

The sequence derives from a woman aged 55-69 years in good health and CMV-seropositive. The sequencing sample was made of PBMCs. This chain connects TRBV27 to TRBJ1-5; maybe TRBD1 (6 bases). This CDR3 reads CASSVQGVAQPQHF. The CDR3 DNA follows: TGTGCCAGCAGTGTACAGGGTGTAGCCCAGCCCCAGCATTTT.